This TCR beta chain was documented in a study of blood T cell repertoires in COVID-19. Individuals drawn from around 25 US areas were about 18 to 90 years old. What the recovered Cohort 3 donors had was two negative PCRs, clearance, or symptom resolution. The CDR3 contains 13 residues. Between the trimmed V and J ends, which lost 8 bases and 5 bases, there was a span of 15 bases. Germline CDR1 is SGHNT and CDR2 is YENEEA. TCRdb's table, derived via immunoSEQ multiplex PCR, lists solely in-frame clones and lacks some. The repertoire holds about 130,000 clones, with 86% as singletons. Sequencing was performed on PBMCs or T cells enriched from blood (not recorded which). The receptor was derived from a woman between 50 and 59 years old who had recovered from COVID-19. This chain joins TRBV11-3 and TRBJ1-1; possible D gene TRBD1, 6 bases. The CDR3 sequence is CASAPGAKTEAFF. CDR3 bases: TGTGCCAGCGCACCAGGGGCTAAGACTGAAGCTTTCTTT.